This is a list of T cell receptor beta chains from one sample in a study of blood T cell repertoires in COVID-19. Clones were sequenced by immunoSEQ multiplex PCR, and TCRdb holds only the in-frame ones, with some missing. The table includes about 130,000 clones, more than 90% detected once. Sequenced: peripheral blood. The receptors were sampled from a man aged 45-65 years with active COVID-19. The CDR3 runs from the conserved cysteine through the conserved F or W. A D gene is named only where the DNA matches it firmly. Clone size is not always given. Where it is, it says once, few, many or a class for expanded clones.

j_call	v_call	d_call	clone_size	cdr3_nt	cdr3_aa
TRBJ1-3	TRBV7-6	.	.	TGTGCCAGCAGCTTAGAGGCAGGGGCAGCGCGCTCTGGAAACACCATATATTTT	CASSLEAGAARSGNTIYF
TRBJ1-3	TRBV12-3/TRBV12-4	.	.	TGTGCCAGCAGAGGGAGCTCTGGAAACACCATATATTTT	CASRGSSGNTIYF
TRBJ2-3	TRBV5-1	.	.	TGCGCCAGCAGCTTGAGCGGAATTGGTACAGATACGCAGTATTTT	CASSLSGIGTDTQYF
TRBJ2-1	TRBV12-5	TRBD2	.	TGTGCTAGTGGTTTGGTACTCATTCTAGCGGGAAAATACTCCTACAATGAGCAGTTCTTC	CASGLVLILAGKYSYNEQFF
TRBJ2-7	TRBV9	TRBD1	.	TGTGCCAGCAGCGTAGGACAGGGGAACACCTACGAGCAGTACTTC	CASSVGQGNTYEQYF
TRBJ2-2	TRBV11-3	TRBD2	.	TGTGCCAGCAGCTTAGTATGGACTAGAGCCACCGGGGAGCTGTTTTTT	CASSLVWTRATGELFF
TRBJ1-3	TRBV19	.	.	TGTGCCAGTAGTATGTCAGGGCGGAACACCATATATTTT	CASSMSGRNTIYF
TRBJ1-1	TRBV5-5	.	once	TGTGCCAGCAGCCCTAACGCGGGGGTTGCGAACACTGAAGCTTTCTTT	CASSPNAGVANTEAFF
TRBJ2-3	TRBV27	.	.	TGTGCCAGCAGCTCGGTACGGGGGATTACAGATACGCAGTATTTT	CASSSVRGITDTQYF
TRBJ1-6	TRBV19	.	.	TGTGCCAGTAGATCAGGGCCGCACTCCTATAATTCACCCCTCCACTTT	CASRSGPHSYNSPLHF
TRBJ2-5	TRBV19	TRBD2	.	TGTGCCAGTAACAGCGGGGGGGCGGAGACCCAGTACTTC	CASNSGGAETQYF